Listed here is a single T cell receptor (beta chain). These data come from a study of blood T cell repertoires in COVID-19. Turning to the study itself: From the United States, Italy and Spain came samples of acute and convalescent COVID-19. PBMCs, B-cell-depleted T cells, or T cells were the source of the cDNA or gDNA that made up the material.

As processed by the authors: Reference gene primer amplification in the assay estimated nucleated cell counts. Produced via immunoSEQ multiplex PCR; TCRdb's table is partial and in-frame only. V and J calls plus clone size are reproduced from that table; the DNA served to infer D and trimming. The sample includes about 210,000 clones, 88% seen only once; the top ten take roughly 1.5%. Germline V gene data show CDR1 as LNHNV and CDR2 as YYDKDF (reference sequence). The CDR3 spans 13 residues. Deletions cut 0 bases from V and 10 bases from J, with 12 bases between. V is TRBV15 and J is TRBJ1-1, with no clear D. The sequenced sample was peripheral blood. This clonotype originated in a man between 18 and 29 years old with active or convalescent COVID-19. The CDR3 region has the DNA TGTGCCACCAGCAGAGATCGGAAGGGAGGAGCTTTCTTT. This translates into CATSRDRKGGAFF.